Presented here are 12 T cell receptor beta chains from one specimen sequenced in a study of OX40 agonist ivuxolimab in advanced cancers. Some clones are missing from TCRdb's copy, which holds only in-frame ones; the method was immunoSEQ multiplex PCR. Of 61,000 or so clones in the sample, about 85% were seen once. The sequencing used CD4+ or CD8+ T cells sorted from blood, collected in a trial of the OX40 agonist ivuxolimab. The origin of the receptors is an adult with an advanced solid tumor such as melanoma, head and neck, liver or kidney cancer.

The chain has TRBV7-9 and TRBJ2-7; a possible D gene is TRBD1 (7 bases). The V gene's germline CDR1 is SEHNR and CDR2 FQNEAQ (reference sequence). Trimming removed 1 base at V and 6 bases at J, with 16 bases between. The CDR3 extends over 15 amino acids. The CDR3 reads CASSLGRGTVIEQYF. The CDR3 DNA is TGTGCCAGCAGCTTAGGCCGGGGGACAGTGATCGAGCAGTACTTC.

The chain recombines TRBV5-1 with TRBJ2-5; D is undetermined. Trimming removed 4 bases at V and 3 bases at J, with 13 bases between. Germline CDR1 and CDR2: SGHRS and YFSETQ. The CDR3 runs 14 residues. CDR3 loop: CASSPSRLEETQYF. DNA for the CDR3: TGCGCCAGCAGCCCTTCACGACTGGAAGAGACCCAGTACTTC.

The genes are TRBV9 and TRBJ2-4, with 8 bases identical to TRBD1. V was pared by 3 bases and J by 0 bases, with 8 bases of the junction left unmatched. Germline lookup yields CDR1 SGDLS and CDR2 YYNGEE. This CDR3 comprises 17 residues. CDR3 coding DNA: TGTGCCAGCAGCGAGGGGACAGGTCCCTTAGCCAAAAACATTCAGTACTTC. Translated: CASSEGTGPLAKNIQYF.

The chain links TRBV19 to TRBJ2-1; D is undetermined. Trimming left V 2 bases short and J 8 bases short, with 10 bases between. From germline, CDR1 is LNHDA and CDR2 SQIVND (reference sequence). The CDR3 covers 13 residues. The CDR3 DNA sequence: TGTGCCAGTAGTATAACCTCTTGGCATGAGCAGTTCTTC. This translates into CASSITSWHEQFF.

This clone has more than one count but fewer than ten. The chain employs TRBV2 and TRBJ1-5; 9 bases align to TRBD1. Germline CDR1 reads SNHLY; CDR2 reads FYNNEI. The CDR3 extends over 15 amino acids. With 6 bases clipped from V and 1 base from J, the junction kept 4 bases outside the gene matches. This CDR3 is CASRGQGQSNQPQHF. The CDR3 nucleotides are TGTGCCAGCAGGGGACAGGGACAGAGCAATCAGCCCCAGCATTTT.

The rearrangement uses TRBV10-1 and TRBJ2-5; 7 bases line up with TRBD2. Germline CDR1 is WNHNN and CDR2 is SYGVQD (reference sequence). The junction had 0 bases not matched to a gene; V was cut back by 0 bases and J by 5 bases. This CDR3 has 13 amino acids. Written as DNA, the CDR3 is TGCGCCAGCAGTGAGTCGGGGGGGGAGACCCAGTACTTC. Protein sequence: CASSESGGETQYF.

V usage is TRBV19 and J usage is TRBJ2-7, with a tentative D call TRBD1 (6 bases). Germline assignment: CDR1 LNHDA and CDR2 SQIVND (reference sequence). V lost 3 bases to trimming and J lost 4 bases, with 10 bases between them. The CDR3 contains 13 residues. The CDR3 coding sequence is TGTGCCAGTAGTATTGACAGGTGGTACGAGCAGTACTTC. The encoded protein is CASSIDRWYEQYF.

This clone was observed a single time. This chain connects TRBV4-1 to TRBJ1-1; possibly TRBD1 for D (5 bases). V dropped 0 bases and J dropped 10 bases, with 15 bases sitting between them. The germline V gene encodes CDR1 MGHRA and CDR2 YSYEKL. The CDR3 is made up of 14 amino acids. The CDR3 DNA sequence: TGCGCCAGCAGCCAAGATTACTGGGGGTCAACAGCTTTCTTT. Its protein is CASSQDYWGSTAFF.

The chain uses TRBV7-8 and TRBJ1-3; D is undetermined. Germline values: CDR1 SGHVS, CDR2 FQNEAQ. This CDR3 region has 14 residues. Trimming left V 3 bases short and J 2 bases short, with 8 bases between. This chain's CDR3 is CASSFPVPGNTIYF. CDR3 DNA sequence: TGTGCCAGCAGCTTCCCTGTGCCTGGAAACACCATATATTTT.

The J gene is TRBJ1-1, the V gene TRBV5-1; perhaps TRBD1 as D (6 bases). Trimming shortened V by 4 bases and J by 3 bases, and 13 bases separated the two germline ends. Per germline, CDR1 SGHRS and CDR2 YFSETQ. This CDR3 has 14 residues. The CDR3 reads CASSGTHRDTEAFF. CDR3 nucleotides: TGCGCCAGCAGCGGGACCCACAGGGACACTGAAGCTTTCTTT.

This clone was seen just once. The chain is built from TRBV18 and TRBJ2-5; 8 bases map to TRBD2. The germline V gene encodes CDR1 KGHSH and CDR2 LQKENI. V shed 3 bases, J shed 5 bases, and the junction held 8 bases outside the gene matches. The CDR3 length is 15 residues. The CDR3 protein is CASSPQRGLMETQYF. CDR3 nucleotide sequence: TGTGCCAGCTCACCGCAGCGGGGGTTGATGGAGACCCAGTACTTC.

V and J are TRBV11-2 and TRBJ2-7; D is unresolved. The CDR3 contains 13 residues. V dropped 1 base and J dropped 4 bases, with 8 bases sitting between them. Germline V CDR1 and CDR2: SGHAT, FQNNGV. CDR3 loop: CASSLGGRYEQYF. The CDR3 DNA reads TGTGCCAGCAGCTTAGGGGGAAGGTACGAGCAGTACTTC.